Shown below are 17 T cell receptor beta chains from a single sample sequenced in a study of OX40 agonist ivuxolimab in advanced cancers. The method was immunoSEQ multiplex PCR; TCRdb's version includes in-frame clones alone and lacks a portion of them. The table has around 95,000 clones, more than 75% seen once. This material consisted of CD4+ or CD8+ T cells sorted from blood, taken in a trial of the OX40 agonist ivuxolimab. The receptors come from an adult with an advanced solid tumor such as melanoma, head and neck, liver or kidney cancer.

This clone occurred once. This chain links TRBV27 with TRBJ2-2; 7 bases match TRBD1. Looked up from germline, CDR1 is MNHEY and CDR2 is SMNVEV (reference sequence). Germline trimming cut 4 bases from V and 1 base from J; bases unmatched to any gene: 6. The CDR3 is made up of 16 amino acids. CDR3 loop: CASSSSGTENTGELFF. In DNA, the CDR3 is TGTGCCAGCAGTTCGTCAGGGACAGAGAACACCGGGGAGCTGTTTTTT.

The chain has TRBV7-8 and TRBJ1-2; D gene uncertain. Germline CDR1 SGHVS, CDR2 FQNEAQ. The CDR3 is made up of 13 amino acids. Between the trimmed V and J ends, which lost 1 base and 5 bases, there was a span of 8 bases. CDR3: CASSLEQLYGYTF. The CDR3 region has the DNA TGTGCCAGCAGCTTAGAACAGCTGTATGGCTACACCTTC.

The rearrangement joins TRBV9 to TRBJ1-2; possibly TRBD1 for D (5 bases). Germline CDR1 is SGDLS and CDR2 is YYNGEE. CDR3 length: 15 amino acids. Between the trimmed V and J ends, which lost 0 bases and 4 bases, there was a span of 13 bases. The CDR3 coding sequence is TGTGCCAGCAGCGTAGAGGCCAGGGAAGGCTATGGCTACACCTTC. Amino acids: CASSVEAREGYGYTF.

J is TRBJ2-7 and V is TRBV7-9, with D perhaps matching TRBD1 (6 bases). Per germline, CDR1 SEHNR and CDR2 FQNEAQ (reference sequence). Trimming stripped 0 bases from V and 6 bases from J, with 18 bases between. The CDR3 loop spans 16 amino acids. As DNA, the CDR3 is TGTGCCAGCAGCTTAGCCCTTGTACAGGGTGGTTTCGAGCAGTACTTC. This codes for CASSLALVQGGFEQYF.

The V call is TRBV30, the J call TRBJ1-2; no clear D gene. The CDR3 covers 11 residues. Germline assignment: CDR1 GTSNPN and CDR2 SVGIG (reference sequence). The V end lost 2 bases, the J end lost 7 bases, and 8 bases lay between the germline ends. CDR3: CAWSLTVGYTF. CDR3 sequence (DNA): TGTGCCTGGAGTTTGACTGTTGGCTACACCTTC. Drawing the rest from reference TRBV30 and TRBJ1-2, the complete variable domain is SQTIHQWPATLVQPVGSPLSLECTVEGTSNPNLYWYRQAAGRGLQLLFYSVGIGQISSEVPQNLSASRPQDRQFILSSKKLLLSDSGFYLCAWSLTVGYTFGSGTRLTVV.

J is TRBJ2-3 and V is TRBV7-9; D is unclear. CDR3 length equals 12 residues. CDR1 and CDR2 (germline): SEHNR, FQNEAQ (reference sequence). V lost 5 bases and J lost 7, with 10 bases in between. CDR3: CASSRSGNTQYF. The CDR3 DNA is TGTGCCAGCAGCCGGTCTGGAAATACGCAGTATTTT.

The gene calls are TRBV7-6 and TRBJ2-3, with a possible D match to TRBD2 (6 bases). V dropped 5 bases and J dropped 0 bases, with 12 bases sitting between them. Germline CDR1 reads SGHVS; CDR2 reads FNYEAQ. The CDR3 has 15 residues. CDR3 nucleotide sequence: TGTGCCAGCAGCCCCGGGGGATCTAGCACAGATACGCAGTATTTT. This encodes CASSPGGSSTDTQYF.

This rearrangement joins TRBV19 to TRBJ2-7, with unresolved D. Germline CDR1 reads LNHDA; CDR2 reads SQIVND (reference sequence). This CDR3 spans 13 amino acids. Trimming removed 3 bases from V and 4 bases from J, with 10 bases in between. In DNA, the CDR3 is TGTGCCAGTAGTATGGGCAGCTATTACGAGCAGTACTTC. This translates into CASSMGSYYEQYF.

This chain connects TRBV9 to TRBJ2-7; D is uncertain. Trimming cost V 0 bases and J 4 bases, with 8 bases left between them. The CDR3 has 13 residues. CDR1 is SGDLS, CDR2 YYNGEE, per germline. The chain's CDR3 is CASSVALGYEQYF. The CDR3 DNA sequence: TGTGCCAGCAGCGTAGCTCTGGGTTACGAGCAGTACTTC.

The rearrangement uses TRBV30 and TRBJ2-7, with D perhaps being TRBD1 or TRBD2 (5 bases each). Germline loops: CDR1 GTSNPN, CDR2 SVGIG (reference sequence). CDR3 length: 11 residues. V was shortened by 2 bases and J by 6 bases, with 8 bases between the two germline ends. The CDR3 DNA is TGTGCCTGGAGTTGGGGGAGCGAGCAGTACTTC. Protein: CAWSWGSEQYF.

The chain recombines TRBV6-5 with TRBJ1-1; D is unclear. Deletions cut 8 bases from V and 5 bases from J, with 15 bases between. The CDR3 contains 13 residues. Germline V CDR1 and CDR2: MNHEY, SVGAGI. The DNA of the CDR3 is TGTGCCAGCCTTGGACCAGGAGGGACTGAAGCTTTCTTT. It is translated as CASLGPGGTEAFF.

The CDR3 nucleotides read TGTGCCAGCAGCCCCACGAAGGTTCTCTACGAGCAGTACTTC. The encoded protein is CASSPTKVLYEQYF. This chain connects TRBV7-2 to TRBJ2-7; D not resolved. Germline assignment: CDR1 SGHTA and CDR2 FQGNSA. Trimming pared 5 bases from V and 3 bases from J, leaving 14 bases between. This CDR3 comprises 14 residues.

The V gene is TRBV7-9, the J gene TRBJ2-5; TRBD2 aligns across 11 bases. Losses at the gene ends were 3 bases for V and 5 bases for J; bases not matched to a gene: 5. CDR1 is SEHNR and CDR2 is FQNEAQ in the germline V gene (reference sequence). The CDR3 contains 15 residues. This chain's CDR3 is CASSLGLAAVETQYF. The CDR3 DNA is TGTGCCAGCAGCTTGGGACTAGCGGCTGTGGAGACCCAGTACTTC.

This clone has just a few counts. The CDR3 spells CASRGTGNYEQYF. The CDR3 bases are TGTGCCAGCAGAGGGACGGGAAACTACGAGCAGTACTTC. This sequence joins TRBV6-1 and TRBJ2-7; the D call may be TRBD1 or TRBD2 (5 bases each). V was trimmed by 6 bases and J by 3 bases, leaving 12 bases between them. This CDR3 contains 13 residues. Per germline, CDR1 MNHNS and CDR2 SASEGT.

The chain combines TRBV10-3 with TRBJ2-1, with 8 bases lining up with TRBD1. After removal of 7 bases from V and 0 bases from J, the junction contained 8 bases not matched to a gene. Germline-derived CDR1 and CDR2 are ENHRY and SYGVKD. This CDR3 has 16 amino acids. The CDR3 region is CAIKGQGISSYNEQFF. The DNA for the CDR3 is TGTGCCATCAAAGGACAGGGTATCAGCTCCTACAATGAGCAGTTCTTC.

J is TRBJ2-1 and V is TRBV11-3; D unresolved. Germline CDR1 reads SGHNT; CDR2 reads YENEEA. There are 14 residues in the CDR3. Between the trimmed V and J ends, which lost 1 base and 6 bases, there was a span of 10 bases. The CDR3 DNA follows: TGTGCCAGCAGCTTAGGGCAGCCTTCCAATGAGCAGTTCTTC. Translating gives CASSLGQPSNEQFF.

The V gene is TRBV9, the J gene TRBJ1-1, with D unresolved. Germline loops: CDR1 SGDLS, CDR2 YYNGEE. There are 16 residues in the CDR3. Trimming shortened V by 3 bases and J by 1 base, and 16 bases separated the two germline ends. CDR3 sequence reads: CASSGFESRGNTEAFF. Here the CDR3 DNA reads TGTGCCAGCAGCGGATTTGAGTCTCGGGGGAACACTGAAGCTTTCTTT.